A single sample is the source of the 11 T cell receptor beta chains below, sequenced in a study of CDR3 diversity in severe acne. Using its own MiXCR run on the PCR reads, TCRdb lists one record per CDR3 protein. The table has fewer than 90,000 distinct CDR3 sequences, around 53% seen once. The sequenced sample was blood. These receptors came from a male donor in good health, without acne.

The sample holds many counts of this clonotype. Here the CDR3 reads CASSLGVSSGGRDTQYF. CDR3 bases: TGTGCCAGCAGTTTGGGGGTATCTAGCGGGGGGAGGGATACGCAGTATTTT. This chain connects TRBV28 to TRBJ2-3, with 11 bases aligning to TRBD2. CDR1 MDHEN and CDR2 SYDVKM come from the germline V gene. This CDR3 contains 17 residues. The V and J ends lost 3 bases and 6 bases, in that order; junction bases with no gene match: 11.

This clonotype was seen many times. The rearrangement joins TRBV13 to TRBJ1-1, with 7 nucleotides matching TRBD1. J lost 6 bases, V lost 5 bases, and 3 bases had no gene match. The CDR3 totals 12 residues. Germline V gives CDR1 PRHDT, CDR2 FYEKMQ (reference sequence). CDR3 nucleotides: TGTGCCAGCAGCACCGGGACAGCTGAAGCTTTCTTT. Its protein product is CASSTGTAEAFF.

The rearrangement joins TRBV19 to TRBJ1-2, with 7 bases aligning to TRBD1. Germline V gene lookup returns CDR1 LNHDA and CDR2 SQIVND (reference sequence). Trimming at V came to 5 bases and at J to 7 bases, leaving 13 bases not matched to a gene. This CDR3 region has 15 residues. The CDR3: CASSLSSSQGTGYTF. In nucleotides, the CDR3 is TGTGCCAGTAGTCTTTCCTCTTCACAGGGGACTGGCTACACCTTC.

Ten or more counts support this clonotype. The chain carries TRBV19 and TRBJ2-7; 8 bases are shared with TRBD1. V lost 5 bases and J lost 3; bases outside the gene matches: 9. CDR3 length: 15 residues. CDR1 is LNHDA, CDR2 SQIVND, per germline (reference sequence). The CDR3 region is CASSPAGQGIYEQYF. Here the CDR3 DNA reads TGTGCCAGTAGTCCGGCCGGACAGGGAATCTACGAGCAGTACTTC.

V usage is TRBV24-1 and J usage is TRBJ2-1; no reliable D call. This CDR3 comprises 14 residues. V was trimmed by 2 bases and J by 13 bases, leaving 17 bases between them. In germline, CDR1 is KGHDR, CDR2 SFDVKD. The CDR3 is CATSDSSPLATQFF. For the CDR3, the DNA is TGTGCCACCAGTGATTCATCCCCACTTGCGACCCAGTTCTTC.

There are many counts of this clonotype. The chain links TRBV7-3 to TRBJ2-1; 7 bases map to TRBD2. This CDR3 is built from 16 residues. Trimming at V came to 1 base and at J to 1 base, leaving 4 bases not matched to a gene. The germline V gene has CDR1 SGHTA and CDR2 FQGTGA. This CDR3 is CASSLNPSGSYNEQFF. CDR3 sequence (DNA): TGTGCCAGCAGCTTAAACCCTAGCGGTTCCTACAATGAGCAGTTCTTC.

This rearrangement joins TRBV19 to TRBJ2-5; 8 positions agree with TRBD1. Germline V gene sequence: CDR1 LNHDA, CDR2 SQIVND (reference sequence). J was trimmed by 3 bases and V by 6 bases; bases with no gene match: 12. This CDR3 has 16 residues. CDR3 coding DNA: TGTGCCAGTAGGAACACCCAGGGGGCAGGGGAAGAGACCCAGTACTTC. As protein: CASRNTQGAGEETQYF.

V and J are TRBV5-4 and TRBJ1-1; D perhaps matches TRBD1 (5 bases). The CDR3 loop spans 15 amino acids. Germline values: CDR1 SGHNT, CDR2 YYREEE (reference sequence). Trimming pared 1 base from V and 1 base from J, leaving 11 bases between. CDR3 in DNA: TGTGCCAGCAGCTTGAGACTCGGACAGAACACTGAAGCTTTCTTT. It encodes CASSLRLGQNTEAFF.

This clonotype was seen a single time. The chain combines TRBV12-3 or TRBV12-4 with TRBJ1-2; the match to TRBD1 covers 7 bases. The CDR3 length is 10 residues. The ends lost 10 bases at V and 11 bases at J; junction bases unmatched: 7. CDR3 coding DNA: TGTGCCATCCGTAGGACAGGATACACCTTC. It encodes CAIRRTGYTF.

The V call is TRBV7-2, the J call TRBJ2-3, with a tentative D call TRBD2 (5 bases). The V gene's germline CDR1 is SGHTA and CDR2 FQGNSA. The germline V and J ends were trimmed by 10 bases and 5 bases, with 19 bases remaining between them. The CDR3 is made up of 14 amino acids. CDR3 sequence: CAISEAPRGDTQYF. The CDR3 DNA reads TGTGCCATCAGTGAGGCCCCCCGGGGAGATACGCAGTATTTT.

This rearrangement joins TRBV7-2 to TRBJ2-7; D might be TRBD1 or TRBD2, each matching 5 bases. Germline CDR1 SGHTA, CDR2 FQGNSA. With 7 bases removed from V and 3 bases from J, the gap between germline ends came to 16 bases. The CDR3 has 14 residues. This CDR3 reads CASNLRDGVYEQYF. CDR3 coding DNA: TGTGCCAGCAATCTCCGGGACGGAGTCTACGAGCAGTACTTC.